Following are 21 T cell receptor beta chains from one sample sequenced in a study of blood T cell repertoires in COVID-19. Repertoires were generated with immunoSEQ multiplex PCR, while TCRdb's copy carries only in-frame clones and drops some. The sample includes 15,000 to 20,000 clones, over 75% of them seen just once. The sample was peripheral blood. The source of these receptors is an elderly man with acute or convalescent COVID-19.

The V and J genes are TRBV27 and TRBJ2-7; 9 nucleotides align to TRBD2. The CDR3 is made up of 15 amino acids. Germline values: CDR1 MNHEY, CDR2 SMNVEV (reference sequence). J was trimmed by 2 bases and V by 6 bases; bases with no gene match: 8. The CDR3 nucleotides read TGTGCCAGCAGAAGCGCGGGGGGGGGCGCCTACGAGCAGTACTTC. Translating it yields CASRSAGGGAYEQYF.

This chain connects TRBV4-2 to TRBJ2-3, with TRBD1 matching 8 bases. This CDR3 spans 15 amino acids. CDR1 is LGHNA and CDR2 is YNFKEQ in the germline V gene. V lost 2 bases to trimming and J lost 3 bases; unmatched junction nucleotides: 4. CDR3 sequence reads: CASSQQGQATDTQYF. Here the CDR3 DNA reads TGTGCCAGCAGCCAACAGGGACAGGCAACAGATACGCAGTATTTT.

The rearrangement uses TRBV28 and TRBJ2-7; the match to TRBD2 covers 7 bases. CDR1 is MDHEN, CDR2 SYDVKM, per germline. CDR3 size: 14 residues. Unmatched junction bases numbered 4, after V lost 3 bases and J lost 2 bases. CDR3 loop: CASSFLAAPYEQYF. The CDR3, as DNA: TGTGCCAGCAGTTTCCTAGCGGCCCCCTACGAGCAGTACTTC. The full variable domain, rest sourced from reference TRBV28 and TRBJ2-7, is DVKVTQSSRYLVKRTGEKVFLECVQDMDHENMFWYRQDPGLGLRLIYFSYDVKMKEKGDIPEGYSVSREKKERFSLILESASTNQTSMYLCASSFLAAPYEQYFGPGTRLTVT.

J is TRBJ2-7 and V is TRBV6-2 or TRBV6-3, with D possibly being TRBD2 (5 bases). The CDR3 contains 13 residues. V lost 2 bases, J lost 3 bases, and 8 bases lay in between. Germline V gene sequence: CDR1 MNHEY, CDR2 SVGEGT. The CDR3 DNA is TGTGCCAGCAGTTACCCGGGGAACTACGAGCAGTACTTC. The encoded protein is CASSYPGNYEQYF.

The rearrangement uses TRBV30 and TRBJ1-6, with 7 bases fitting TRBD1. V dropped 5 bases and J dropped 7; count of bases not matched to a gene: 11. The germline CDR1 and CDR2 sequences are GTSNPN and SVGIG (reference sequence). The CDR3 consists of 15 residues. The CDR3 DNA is TGTGCCTGGCTACGCCGGGACAGAGAGAATTCACCCCTCCACTTT. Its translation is CAWLRRDRENSPLHF.

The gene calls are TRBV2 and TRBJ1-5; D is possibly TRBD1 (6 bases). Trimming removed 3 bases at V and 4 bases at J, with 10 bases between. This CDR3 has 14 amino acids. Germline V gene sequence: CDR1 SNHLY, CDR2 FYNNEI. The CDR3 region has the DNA TGTGCCAGCAGTGATCGTCAGGGGAATCAGCCCCAGCATTTT. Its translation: CASSDRQGNQPQHF.

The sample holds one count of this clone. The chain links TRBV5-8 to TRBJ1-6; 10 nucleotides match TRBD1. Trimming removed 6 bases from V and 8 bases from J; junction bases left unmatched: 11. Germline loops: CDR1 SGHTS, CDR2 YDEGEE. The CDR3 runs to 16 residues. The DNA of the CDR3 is TGTGCCAGCAACCTTGGGGCCGGGACAGGGGATTCACCCCTCCACTTT. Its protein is CASNLGAGTGDSPLHF. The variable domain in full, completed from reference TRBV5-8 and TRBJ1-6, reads EAGVTQSPTHLIKTRGQQATLRCSPISGHTSVYWYQQALGLGLQFLLWYDEGEERNRGNFPPRFSGRQFPNYSSELNVNALELEDSALYLCASNLGAGTGDSPLHFGNGTRLTVT.

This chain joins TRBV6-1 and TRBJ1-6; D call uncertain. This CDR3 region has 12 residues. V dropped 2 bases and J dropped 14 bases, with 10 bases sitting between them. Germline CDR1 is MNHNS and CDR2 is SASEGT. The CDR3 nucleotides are TGTGCCAGCAGTGAAATTGGGCAGTCCCTCCACTTT. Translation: CASSEIGQSLHF.

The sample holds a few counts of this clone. CDR3 sequence reads: CASSPSSHSYNEQFF. The CDR3 coding sequence is TGTGCCAGCAGCCCCAGTTCTCACTCCTACAATGAGCAGTTCTTC. The chain uses TRBV7-9 and TRBJ2-1; D gene uncertain. Trimming pared 5 bases from V and 0 bases from J, leaving 11 bases between. Germline-derived CDR1 and CDR2 are SEHNR and FQNEAQ (reference sequence). The CDR3 is 15 amino acids.

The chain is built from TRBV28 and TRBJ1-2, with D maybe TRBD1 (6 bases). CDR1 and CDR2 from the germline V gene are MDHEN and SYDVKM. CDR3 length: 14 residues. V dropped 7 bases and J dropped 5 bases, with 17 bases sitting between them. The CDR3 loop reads CASTPTGLGYGYTF. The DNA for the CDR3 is TGTGCCAGCACCCCCACAGGGCTGGGGTATGGCTACACCTTC.

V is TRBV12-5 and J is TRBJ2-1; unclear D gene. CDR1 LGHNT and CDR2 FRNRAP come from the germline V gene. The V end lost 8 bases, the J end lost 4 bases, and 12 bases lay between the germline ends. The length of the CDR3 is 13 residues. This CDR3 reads CASLQSPYNEQFF. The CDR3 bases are TGTGCTAGTTTGCAGTCCCCGTACAATGAGCAGTTCTTC.

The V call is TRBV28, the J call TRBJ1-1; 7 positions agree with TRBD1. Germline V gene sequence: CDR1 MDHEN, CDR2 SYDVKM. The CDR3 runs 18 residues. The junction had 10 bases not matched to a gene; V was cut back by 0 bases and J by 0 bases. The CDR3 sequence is CASSLWGQSNFMNTEAFF. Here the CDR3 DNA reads TGTGCCAGCAGTTTATGGGGACAGAGTAATTTCATGAACACTGAAGCTTTCTTT.

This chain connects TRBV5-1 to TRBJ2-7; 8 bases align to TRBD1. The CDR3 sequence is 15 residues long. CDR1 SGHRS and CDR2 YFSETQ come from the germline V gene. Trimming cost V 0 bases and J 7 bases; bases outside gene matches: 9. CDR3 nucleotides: TGCGCCAGCAGCTTGGCAGGGGGCGGGTTGGGAGAGCAGTACTTC. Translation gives CASSLAGGGLGEQYF.

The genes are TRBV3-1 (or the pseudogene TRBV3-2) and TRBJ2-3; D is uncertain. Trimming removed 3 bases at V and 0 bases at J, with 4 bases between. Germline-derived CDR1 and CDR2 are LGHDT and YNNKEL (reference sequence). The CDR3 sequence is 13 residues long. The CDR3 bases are TGTGCCAGCAGCCACTCCAGCACAGATACGCAGTATTTT. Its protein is CASSHSSTDTQYF.

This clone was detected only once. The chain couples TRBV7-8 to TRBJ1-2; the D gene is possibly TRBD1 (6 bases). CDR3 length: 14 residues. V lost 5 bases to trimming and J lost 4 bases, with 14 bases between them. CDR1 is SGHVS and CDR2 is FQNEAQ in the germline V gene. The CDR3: CASSPRGGGYGYTF. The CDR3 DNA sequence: TGTGCCAGCAGCCCCAGGGGTGGAGGCTATGGCTACACCTTC.

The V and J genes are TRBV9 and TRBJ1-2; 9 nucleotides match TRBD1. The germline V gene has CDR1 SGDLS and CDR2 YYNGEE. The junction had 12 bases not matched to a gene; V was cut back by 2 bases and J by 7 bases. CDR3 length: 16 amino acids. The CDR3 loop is CASSVGTGGAGGGYTF. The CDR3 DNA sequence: TGTGCCAGCAGCGTTGGTACAGGGGGCGCGGGTGGTGGCTACACCTTC.

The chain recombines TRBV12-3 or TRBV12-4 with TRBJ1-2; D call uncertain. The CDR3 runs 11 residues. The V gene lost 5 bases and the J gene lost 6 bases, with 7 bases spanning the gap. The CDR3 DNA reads TGTGCCAGCAGTCTTGGAGATGGCTACACCTTC. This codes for CASSLGDGYTF.

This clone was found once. The CDR3 region is CASSRGQISGNTIYF. For the CDR3, the DNA is TGTGCCAGCAGCCGAGGACAGATCTCTGGAAACACCATATATTTT. The V call is TRBV9, the J call TRBJ1-3, with D tentatively TRBD1 (6 bases). The CDR3 has 15 residues. Trimming took off 4 bases at V and 0 bases at J, with 11 bases between the two ends. CDR1 and CDR2 (germline): SGDLS, YYNGEE. The variable domain in full, with the rest retrieved from reference TRBV9 and TRBJ1-3, is DSGVTQTPKHLITATGQRVTLRCSPRSGDLSVYWYQQSLDQGLQFLIQYYNGEERAKGNILERFSAQQFPDLHSELNLSSLELGDSALYFCASSRGQISGNTIYFGEGSWLTVV.

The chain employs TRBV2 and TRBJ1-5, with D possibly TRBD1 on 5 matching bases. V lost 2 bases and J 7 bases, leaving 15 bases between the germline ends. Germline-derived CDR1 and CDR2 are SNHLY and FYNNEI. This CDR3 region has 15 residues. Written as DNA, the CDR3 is TGTGCCAGCAGTGAACAGGGCGCGAGTAACCAGCCCCAGCATTTT. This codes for CASSEQGASNQPQHF.

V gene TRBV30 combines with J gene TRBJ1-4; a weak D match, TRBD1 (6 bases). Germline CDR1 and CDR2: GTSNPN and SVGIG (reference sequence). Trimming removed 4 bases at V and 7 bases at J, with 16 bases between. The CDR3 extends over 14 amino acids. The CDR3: CAWNPGQQAEKLFF. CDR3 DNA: TGTGCCTGGAACCCGGGACAACAGGCTGAAAAACTGTTTTTT.

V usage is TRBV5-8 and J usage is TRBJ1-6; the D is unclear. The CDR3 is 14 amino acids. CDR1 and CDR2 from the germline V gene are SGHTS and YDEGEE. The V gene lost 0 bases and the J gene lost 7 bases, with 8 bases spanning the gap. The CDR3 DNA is TGTGCCAGCAGCTTGGGCCCAACAAATTCACCCCTCCACTTT. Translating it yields CASSLGPTNSPLHF.